Given below is one T cell receptor beta chain in context. The sample belongs to a study of T cell responses to AZD1222 COVID-19 vaccine. The assay was immunoSEQ multiplex PCR, and TCRdb's table has in-frame clones only and misses some. The sample lists approximately 120,000 clones; roughly 86% were seen once. V lost 4 bases, J lost 2 bases, and 7 bases stayed unmatched. This CDR3 is built from 17 residues. Looked up from germline, CDR1 is SGHRS and CDR2 is YFSETQ. The TCR comes from an adult who received the AZD1222 COVID-19 vaccine. Sequencing used peripheral blood, obtained 28 days after the second AZD1222 dose. This sequence joins TRBV5-1 and TRBJ1-6, with TRBD1 matching 9 bases. CDR3 bases: TGCGCCAGCAGCCCGCGGACAGGGGTCACCTATAATTCACCCCTCCACTTT. Amino acid sequence: CASSPRTGVTYNSPLHF.